The entry below gives a single T cell receptor (beta chain) sequence along with its context. Profiling relied on immunoSEQ multiplex PCR, and the TCRdb table lists in-frame clones only, not all of them. The sample carries more than 250,000 clones, roughly 84% recorded once. This entry is derived from a study of blood T cell repertoires in COVID-19. The CDR3 totals 15 residues. Unmatched junction bases numbered 5, after V lost 0 bases and J lost 1 base. The germline gives CDR1 SQVTM, CDR2 ANQGSEA. This receptor was taken from a man in his forties or fifties with active or convalescent COVID-19. Sequencing was done on a sample of peripheral blood. The chain couples TRBV29-1 to TRBJ2-7; 8 bases agree with TRBD2. The CDR3 DNA is TGCAGCGTTGAAGATTTGGCTAGCGGGTCCTACGAGCAGTACTTC. Its translation: CSVEDLASGSYEQYF.